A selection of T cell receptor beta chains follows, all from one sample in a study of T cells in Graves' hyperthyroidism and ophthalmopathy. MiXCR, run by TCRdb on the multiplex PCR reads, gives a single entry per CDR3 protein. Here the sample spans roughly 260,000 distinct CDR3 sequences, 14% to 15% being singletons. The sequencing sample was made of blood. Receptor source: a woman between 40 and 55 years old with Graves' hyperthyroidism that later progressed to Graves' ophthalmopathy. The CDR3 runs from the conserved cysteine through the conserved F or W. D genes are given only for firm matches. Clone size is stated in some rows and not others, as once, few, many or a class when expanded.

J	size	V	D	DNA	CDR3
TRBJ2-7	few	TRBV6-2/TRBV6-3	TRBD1	TGTGCCAGCCAAGGACAGGGCCGAAGCTCCTACGAGCAGTACTTC	CASQGQGRSSYEQYF
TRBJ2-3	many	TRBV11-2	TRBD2	TGTGCCAGCAGCTTAGGGTTATTCTGGCGGGGGACTAGCGGTGCAGATACGCAGTATTTT	CASSLGLFWRGTSGADTQYF
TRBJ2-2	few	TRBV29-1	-	TGCAGCGGCCAGGGACTTGGCACCGGGGAGCTGTTTTTT	CSGQGLGTGELFF
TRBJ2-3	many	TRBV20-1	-	TGCAGTGCTAAGAGGCTGGATACGCAGTATTTT	CSAKRLDTQYF
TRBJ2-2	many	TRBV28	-	TGTGCCAGCAGCCCTGGTGGAGTGCCCACCGGGGAGCTGTTTTTT	CASSPGGVPTGELFF
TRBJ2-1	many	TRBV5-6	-	TGTGCCAGCAGCTTGGAGGGGGGGCATGAGCAGTTCTTC	CASSLEGGHEQFF
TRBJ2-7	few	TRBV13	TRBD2	TGTGCCAGCAGCTTAGACGGGAGGGTCAACGAGCAGTACTTC	CASSLDGRVNEQYF
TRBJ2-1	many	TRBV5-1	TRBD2	TGCGCCAGCAGCTCTACGGGACTAGCGGGAGGGCTAGGGACCTACAATGAGCAGTTCTTC	CASSSTGLAGGLGTYNEQFF
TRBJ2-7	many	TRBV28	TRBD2	TGTGCCAGCAGCACTAGCGAAACCTCCTACGAGCAGTACTTC	CASSTSETSYEQYF
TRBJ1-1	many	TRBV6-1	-	TGTGCCAGCAGCCACGGAGGGGTCCCCGTGTTGAGCACTGAAGCTTTCTTT	CASSHGGVPVLSTEAFF
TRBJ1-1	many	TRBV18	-	TGTGCCAGCTCCCCTAGAGGGACAAAAAGCGCTGAAGCTTTCTTT	CASSPRGTKSAEAFF
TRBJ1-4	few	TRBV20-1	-	TGCAGTGCTAGGAGGGGGAAGGCTGCAACTAATGAAAAACTGTTTTTT	CSARRGKAATNEKLFF
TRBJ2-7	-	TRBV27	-	TGTGCCAGCAGTTTATCAGGACTAGACAGGGTGACCGCCTACGAGCAGTACTTC	CASSLSGLDRVTAYEQYF
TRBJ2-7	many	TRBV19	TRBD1	TGTGCCAGTGCCACCAACAGGGGTTACGAGCAGTACTTC	CASATNRGYEQYF
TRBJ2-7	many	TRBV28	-	TGTGCCAGCAGTTCATCCTACTACGAGCAGTACTTC	CASSSSYYEQYF
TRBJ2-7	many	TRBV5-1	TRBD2	TGCGCCAGCAGCGAAACTAGCGGGAACGTCTACGAGCAGTACTTC	CASSETSGNVYEQYF
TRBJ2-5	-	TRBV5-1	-	TGCGCCAGCAGCTTGGTGACATATACTGGAAAGACCCAGTACTTC	CASSLVTYTGKTQYF
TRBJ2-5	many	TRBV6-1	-	TGTGCCAGCAGTTCAAACCTTTTAACGGGAGAAGAGACCCAGTACTTC	CASSSNLLTGEETQYF
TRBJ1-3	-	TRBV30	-	TGTGCCTGGAGCGGCACCTCTGCTGGAAACACCATATATTTT	CAWSGTSAGNTIYF
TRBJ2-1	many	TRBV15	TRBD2	TGTGCCACCAGCAGAAAACTAGCGGGAGGGCCGAATGAGCAGTTCTTC	CATSRKLAGGPNEQFF
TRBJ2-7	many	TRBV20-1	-	TGCAGTGCTAGACTAGACTCCTACGAGCAGTACTTC	CSARLDSYEQYF
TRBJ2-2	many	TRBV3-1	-	TGTGCCAGCAGCGGGACTTATAACACCGGGGAGCTGTTTTTT	CASSGTYNTGELFF
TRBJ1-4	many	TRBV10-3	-	TGTGCCATCAGTGACGAGGGACCCAATGAAAAACTGTTTTTT	CAISDEGPNEKLFF
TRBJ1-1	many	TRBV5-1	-	TGCGCCAGCAGCTTTGAAGGGACTGAAGCTTTCTTT	CASSFEGTEAFF
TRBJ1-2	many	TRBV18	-	TGTGCCAGCTCACCACCGAACCGGAACAGCGAAACCTATGGCTACACCTTC	CASSPPNRNSETYGYTF
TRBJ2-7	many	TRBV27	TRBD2	TGTGCCAGCACCTCTAGCGGGAGCGTGCGTTACGAGCAGTACTTC	CASTSSGSVRYEQYF
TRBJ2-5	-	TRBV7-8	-	TGTGCCAGCAGCTTAAGGATCTTATCGGTAGGGGAGACCCAGTACTTC	CASSLRILSVGETQYF
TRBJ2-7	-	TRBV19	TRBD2	TGTGCCAGTAGTGTCCTAGCGGCGAGCTCCTACGAGCAGTACTTC	CASSVLAASSYEQYF
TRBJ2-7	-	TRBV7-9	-	TGTGCCAGCAGCTTAGGGGGGACTGGCACCTACGAGCAGTACTTC	CASSLGGTGTYEQYF
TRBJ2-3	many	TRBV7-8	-	TGTGCCAGCAGCTTATTCGGCACAGATACGCAGTATTTT	CASSLFGTDTQYF
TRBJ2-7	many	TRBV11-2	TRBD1	TGTGCCAGCAGCTTAGTGGACAGGATCACCTACGAGCAGTACTTC	CASSLVDRITYEQYF
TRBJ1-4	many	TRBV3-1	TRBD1	TGTGCCAGCAGGCGGACAGGTTCTAATGAAAAACTGTTTTTT	CASRRTGSNEKLFF
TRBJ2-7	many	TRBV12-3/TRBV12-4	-	TGTGCCAGCAGTTTTGGGACCAGACCCTACGAGCAGTACTTC	CASSFGTRPYEQYF
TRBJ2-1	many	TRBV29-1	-	TGCAGCGTTGAATTTCCATCCCCCCGGGACCAGGTCTCCTACAATGAGCAGTTCTTC	CSVEFPSPRDQVSYNEQFF
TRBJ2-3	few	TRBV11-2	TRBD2	TGTGCCAGCAGCTCTAGCGGGGCCGGAGCAATTAGCACAGATACGCAGTATTTT	CASSSSGAGAISTDTQYF
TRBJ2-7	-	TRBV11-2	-	TGTGCCAGCAGCTTAACGGACTCCTGCGAGCAGTACTTC	CASSLTDSCEQYF
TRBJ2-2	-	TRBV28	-	TGTGCCAGCATTAGGGGCGATCGGAACACCGGGGAGCTGTTTTTT	CASIRGDRNTGELFF
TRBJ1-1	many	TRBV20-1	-	TGCTCGTGCGACCGGTCGAACACTGAAGCTTTCTTT	CSCDRSNTEAFF
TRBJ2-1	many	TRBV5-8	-	TGTGCCAGCAGCCCTCGAATCACGGACAATGAGCAGTTCTTC	CASSPRITDNEQFF
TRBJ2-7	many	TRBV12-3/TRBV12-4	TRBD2	TGTGCCAGCAGCCAGACGGGGGGCTACGAGCAGTACTTC	CASSQTGGYEQYF
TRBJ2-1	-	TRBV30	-	TGTGCCTGGAGTTTCGTCTTGAGCTCCTACAATGAGCAGTTCTTC	CAWSFVLSSYNEQFF
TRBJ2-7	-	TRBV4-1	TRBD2	TGCGCCAGCAGCCAAGGACTAGCGGCCACCTACGAGCAGTACTTC	CASSQGLAATYEQYF
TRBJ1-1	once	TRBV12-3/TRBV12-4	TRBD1	TGTGCCAGCAGTATCCGGACAGGGGTTAAGATGAACACTGAAGCTTTCTTT	CASSIRTGVKMNTEAFF
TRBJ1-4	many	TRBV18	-	TGTGCCAGCTCACAATCAGGGGCCTGGGATGAAAAACTGTTTTTT	CASSQSGAWDEKLFF
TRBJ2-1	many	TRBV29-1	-	TGCAGCGCAGCAACTAGCCCCAGCTCCTACAATGAGCAGTTCTTC	CSAATSPSSYNEQFF
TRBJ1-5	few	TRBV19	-	TGTGCCAGCATGAGGGGGAAGAATCAGCCCCAGCATTTT	CASMRGKNQPQHF
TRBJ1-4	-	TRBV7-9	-	TGTGCCAGCAGGCAGGACCCACTTTTCAGATCAACTAATGAAAAACTGTTTTTT	CASRQDPLFRSTNEKLFF
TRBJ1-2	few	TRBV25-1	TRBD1	TGTGCCAGGATCCCGGGACAGGGGGTAACGGATGGCTACACCTTC	CARIPGQGVTDGYTF
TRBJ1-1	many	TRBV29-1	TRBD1	TGCAGCGCAGGGGGACAGATGAACACTGAAGCTTTCTTT	CSAGGQMNTEAFF
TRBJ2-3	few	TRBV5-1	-	TGCGCCAGCAGCTTGGCACGCGAGGGAGATACGCAGTATTTT	CASSLAREGDTQYF
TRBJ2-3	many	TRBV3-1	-	TGTGCCAGCAGCCAAGATGTCAGCCCTAGCACAGATACGCAGTATTTT	CASSQDVSPSTDTQYF
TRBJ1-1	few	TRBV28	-	TGTGCCAGCAGGCCGACGACTCTGGACAGCTTGAACACTGAAGCTTTCTTT	CASRPTTLDSLNTEAFF
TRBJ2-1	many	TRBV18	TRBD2	TGTGCCAGCTCACCGCGTGGGACTAGGGGTATAAATGAGCAGTTCTTC	CASSPRGTRGINEQFF
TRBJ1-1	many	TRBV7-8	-	TGTGCCAGCAGCTTAGTCGCAGGGGTGAACACTGAAGCTTTCTTT	CASSLVAGVNTEAFF
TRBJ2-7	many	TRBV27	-	TGTGCCAGCAGTTTACTAGGCCCCAGCGACGAGCAGTACTTC	CASSLLGPSDEQYF
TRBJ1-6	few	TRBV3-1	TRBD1	TGTGCCAGCAGCAAGGACAGGGAATCCTATAATTCACCCCTCCACTTT	CASSKDRESYNSPLHF
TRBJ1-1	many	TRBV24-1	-	TGTGCCACCAGGGAAGATTATACTGAAGCTTTCTTT	CATREDYTEAFF